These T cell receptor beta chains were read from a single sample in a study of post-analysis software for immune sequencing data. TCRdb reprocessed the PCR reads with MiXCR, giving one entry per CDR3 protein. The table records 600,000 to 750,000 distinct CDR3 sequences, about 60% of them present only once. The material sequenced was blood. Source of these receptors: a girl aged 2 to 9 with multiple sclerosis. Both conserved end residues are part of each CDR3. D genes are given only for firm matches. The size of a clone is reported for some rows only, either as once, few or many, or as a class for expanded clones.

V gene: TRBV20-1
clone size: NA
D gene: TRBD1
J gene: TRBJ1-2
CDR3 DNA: TGCAGTGCACAGACAGGGGTAGCTAACTATGGCTACACCTTC
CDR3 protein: CSAQTGVANYGYTF

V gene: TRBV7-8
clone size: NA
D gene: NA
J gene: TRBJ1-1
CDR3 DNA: TGTGCCAGCAGCTTAGGGGAGACTGAAGCTTTCTTT
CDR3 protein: CASSLGETEAFF

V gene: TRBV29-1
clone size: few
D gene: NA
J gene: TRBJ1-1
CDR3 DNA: TGCAGCGTTGGCGGCACTCGGGGGTCAGACACTGAAGCTTTCTTT
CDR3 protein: CSVGGTRGSDTEAFF

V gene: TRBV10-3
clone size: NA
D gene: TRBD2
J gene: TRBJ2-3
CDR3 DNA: TGTGCCATCAGTATGGGACTAGCGGGGTACACAGATACGCAGTATTTT
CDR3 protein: CAISMGLAGYTDTQYF

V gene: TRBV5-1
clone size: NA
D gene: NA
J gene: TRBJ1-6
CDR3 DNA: TGCGCCAGCAGCCGAGACGGTGATAATTCACCCCTCCACTTT
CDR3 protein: CASSRDGDNSPLHF

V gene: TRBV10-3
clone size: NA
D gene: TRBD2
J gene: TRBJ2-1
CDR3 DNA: TGTGCCACAACCGGACTAGCGGGTAACAATGAGCAGTTCTTC
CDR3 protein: CATTGLAGNNEQFF

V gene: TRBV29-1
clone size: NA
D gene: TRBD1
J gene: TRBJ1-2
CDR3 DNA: TGCAGCGTTGCCCCGACAGGGGCCTATGGCTACACCTTC
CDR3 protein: CSVAPTGAYGYTF

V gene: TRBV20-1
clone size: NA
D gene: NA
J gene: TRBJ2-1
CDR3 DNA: TGCAGTGCTAGAGATTTTACCCCGCGGATAGCGGTTACTGAGCAGTTCTTC
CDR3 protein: CSARDFTPRIAVTEQFF

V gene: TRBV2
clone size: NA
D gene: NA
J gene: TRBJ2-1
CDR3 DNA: TGTGCCAGCAGTGACAGGGTAGGGAATGAGCAGTTCTTC
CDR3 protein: CASSDRVGNEQFF

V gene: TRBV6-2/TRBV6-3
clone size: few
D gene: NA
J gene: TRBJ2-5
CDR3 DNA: TGTGCCAGCAGTTACATGCTCCGCCAAGAGACCCAGTACTTC
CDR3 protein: CASSYMLRQETQYF

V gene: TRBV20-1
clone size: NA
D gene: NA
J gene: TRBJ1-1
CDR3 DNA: TGCAGTGCTGTAGGTGGGGGCTTGGAAGCTTTCTTT
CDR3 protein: CSAVGGGLEAFF